The clone carrying this T cell receptor beta chain appeared a single time. The protocol was immunoSEQ multiplex PCR, while the TCRdb copy is restricted to in-frame clones and leaves out a portion. This sample has roughly 550,000 clones; approximately 80% occur once, and the top ten carry 0.013%. This specimen comes from a study of shared T cell receptors in the human thymus. V lost 4 bases to trimming and J lost 0 bases, with 20 bases between them. The CDR3 runs 18 residues. CDR1 SGDLS and CDR2 YYNGEE come from the germline V gene. These data were likewise used in another study, on human thymus T cells. That publication notes: Corrective heart surgery yielded resections, and these provided the thymus tissue.

The material sequenced was thymocytes. The chain uses TRBV9 and TRBJ2-4, with TRBD2 as a possible D gene (6 bases). This receptor was taken from a boy younger than two with a congenital heart defect. The DNA of the CDR3 is TGTGCCAGCAGCCCCTTTCTGCTGGACGGGGGAGCCAAAAACATTCAGTACTTC. It encodes CASSPFLLDGGAKNIQYF. Full variable domain (remainder filled in from reference TRBV9 and TRBJ2-4): DSGVTQTPKHLITATGQRVTLRCSPRSGDLSVYWYQQSLDQGLQFLIQYYNGEERAKGNILERFSAQQFPDLHSELNLSSLELGDSALYFCASSPFLLDGGAKNIQYFGAGTRLSVL.